Only a few counts were recorded for the clone carrying this T cell receptor beta chain. TRAV- and TRBV-specific primers were used for first-strand cDNA, which covered alpha and beta chains. TCR amplification ran 15 to 25 PCR cycles using constant-region and V-primer adapter primers. MiXCR, applied by TCRdb to the reads, yields one record per CDR3 protein. The data contain 80,000 to 95,000 distinct CDR3 sequences, roughly 9% of them singletons. The data are from a study of low-dose radiotherapy and immunotherapy resistance in tumors. Germline V gene sequence: CDR1 MDHEN, CDR2 SYDVKM. V lost 3 bases and J lost 2; bases outside the gene matches: 9. This CDR3 has 16 amino acids. Sample time point: before trial treatment.

The sequence was obtained from a male donor with prostate cancer. J is TRBJ2-7 and V is TRBV28; TRBD1 matches at 8 bases. The sequences come from PBMCs, collected before treatment. CDR3 sequence: CASSFPRQGRPYEQYF. The CDR3 coding sequence is TGTGCCAGCAGTTTCCCTCGACAGGGGCGACCCTACGAGCAGTACTTC.